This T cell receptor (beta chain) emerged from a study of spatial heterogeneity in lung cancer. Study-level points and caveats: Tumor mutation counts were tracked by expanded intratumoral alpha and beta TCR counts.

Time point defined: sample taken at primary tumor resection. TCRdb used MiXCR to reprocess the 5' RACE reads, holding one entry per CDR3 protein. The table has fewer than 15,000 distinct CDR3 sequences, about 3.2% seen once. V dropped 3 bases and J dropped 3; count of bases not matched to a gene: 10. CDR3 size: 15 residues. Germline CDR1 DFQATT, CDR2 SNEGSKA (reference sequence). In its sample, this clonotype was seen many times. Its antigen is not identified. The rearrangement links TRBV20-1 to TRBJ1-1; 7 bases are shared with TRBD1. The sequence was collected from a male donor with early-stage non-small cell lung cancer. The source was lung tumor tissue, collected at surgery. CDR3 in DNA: TGCAGTGCTAGCCGCATCAGGGGGATCTACACTGAAGCTTTCTTT. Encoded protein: CSASRIRGIYTEAFF.